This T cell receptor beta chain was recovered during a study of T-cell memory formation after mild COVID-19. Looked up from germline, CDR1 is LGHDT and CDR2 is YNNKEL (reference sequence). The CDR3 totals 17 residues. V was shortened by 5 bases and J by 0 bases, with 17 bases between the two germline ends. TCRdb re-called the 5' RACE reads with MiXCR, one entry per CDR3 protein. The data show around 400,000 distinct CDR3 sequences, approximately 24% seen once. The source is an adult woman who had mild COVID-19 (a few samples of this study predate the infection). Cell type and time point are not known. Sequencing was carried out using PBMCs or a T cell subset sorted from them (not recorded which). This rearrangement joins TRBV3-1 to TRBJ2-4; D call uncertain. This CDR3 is CASSFPDCVGAKNIQYF. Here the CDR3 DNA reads TGTGCCAGCAGCTTTCCAGACTGTGTAGGAGCCAAAAACATTCAGTACTTC.